This entry features one T cell receptor (beta chain) sequence. This sample was included in a study of blood T cell repertoires in COVID-19. Study in general: Both acute and convalescent COVID-19 samples were obtained from the United States, Italy and Spain.

The assay was immunoSEQ multiplex PCR, and TCRdb's table has in-frame clones only and misses some. This table holds over 100,000 clones, 70% to 90% found once. After removal of 6 bases from V and 2 bases from J, the junction contained 5 bases not matched to a gene. The CDR3 consists of 14 residues. CDR1 is MNHEY, CDR2 SVGAGI, per germline. The chain is built from TRBV6-5 and TRBJ2-7; 9 positions match TRBD1. The sequence came from a man aged 45-60 years with active COVID-19. The sample comprised peripheral blood. This CDR3 is CASRRQGVAYEQYF. DNA of the CDR3: TGTGCCAGCAGGAGACAGGGGGTCGCCTACGAGCAGTACTTC.